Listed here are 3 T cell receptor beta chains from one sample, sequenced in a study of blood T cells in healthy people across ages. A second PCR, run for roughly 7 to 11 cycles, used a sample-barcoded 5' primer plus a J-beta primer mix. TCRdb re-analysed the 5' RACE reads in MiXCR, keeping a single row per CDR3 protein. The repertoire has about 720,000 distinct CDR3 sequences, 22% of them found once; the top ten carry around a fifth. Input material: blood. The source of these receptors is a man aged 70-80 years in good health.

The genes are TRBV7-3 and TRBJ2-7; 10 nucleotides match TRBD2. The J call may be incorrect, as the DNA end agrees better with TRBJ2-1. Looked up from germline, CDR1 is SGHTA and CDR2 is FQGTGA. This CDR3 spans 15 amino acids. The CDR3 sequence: CASSLQLAGNNEQFF. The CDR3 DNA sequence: TGTGCCAGCAGCTTACAACTAGCGGGGAACAATGAGCAGTTCTTC.

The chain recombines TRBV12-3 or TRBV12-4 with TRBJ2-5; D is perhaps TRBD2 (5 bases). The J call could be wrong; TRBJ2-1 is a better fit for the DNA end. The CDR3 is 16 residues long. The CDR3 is CATLKTRLPDHNEQFF. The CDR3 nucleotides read TGTGCCACCCTTAAGACCCGACTACCCGATCACAATGAGCAGTTCTTC.

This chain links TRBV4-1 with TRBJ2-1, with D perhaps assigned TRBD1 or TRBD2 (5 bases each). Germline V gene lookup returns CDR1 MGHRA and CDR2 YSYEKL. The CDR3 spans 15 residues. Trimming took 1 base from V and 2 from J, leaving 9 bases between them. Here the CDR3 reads CASSQGETAYNEQFF. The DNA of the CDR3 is TGCGCCAGCAGCCAAGGGGAGACAGCCTACAATGAGCAGTTCTTC.